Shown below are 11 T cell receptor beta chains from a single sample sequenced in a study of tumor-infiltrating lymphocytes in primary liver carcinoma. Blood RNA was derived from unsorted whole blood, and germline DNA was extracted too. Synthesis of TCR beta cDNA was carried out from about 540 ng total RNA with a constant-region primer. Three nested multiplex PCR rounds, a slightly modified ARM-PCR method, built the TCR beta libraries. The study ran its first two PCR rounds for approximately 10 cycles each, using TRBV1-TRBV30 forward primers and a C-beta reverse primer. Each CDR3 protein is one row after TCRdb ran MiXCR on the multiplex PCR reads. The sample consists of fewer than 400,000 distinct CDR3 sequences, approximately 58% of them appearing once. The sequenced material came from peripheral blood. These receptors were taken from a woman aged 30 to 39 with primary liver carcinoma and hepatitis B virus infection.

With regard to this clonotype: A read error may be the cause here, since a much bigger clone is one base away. The CDR3 sequence is CASSDRVASGYTF. The CDR3 bases are TGTGCCAGCAGCGACAGGGTGGCCAGTGGCTACACCTTC. The genes are TRBV12-3 or TRBV12-4 and TRBJ1-2, with TRBD1 matching 7 bases. The CDR3 totals 13 residues. V trimming: 6 bases; J trimming: 7 bases; junction bases outside the gene matches: 8.

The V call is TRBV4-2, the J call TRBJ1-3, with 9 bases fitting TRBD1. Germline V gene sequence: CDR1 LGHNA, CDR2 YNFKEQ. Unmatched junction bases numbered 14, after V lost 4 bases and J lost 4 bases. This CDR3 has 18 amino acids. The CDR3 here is CASSRKLWTGESGNTIYF. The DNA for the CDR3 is TGTGCCAGCAGCCGCAAGTTATGGACAGGGGAATCGGGAAACACCATATATTTT.

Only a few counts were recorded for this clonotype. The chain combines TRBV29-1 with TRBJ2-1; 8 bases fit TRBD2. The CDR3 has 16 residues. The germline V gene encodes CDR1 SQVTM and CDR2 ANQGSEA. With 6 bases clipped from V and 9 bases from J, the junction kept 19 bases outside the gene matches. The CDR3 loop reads CSVAITSGYWVGEQFF. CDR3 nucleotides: TGCAGCGTCGCCATTACTAGCGGTTACTGGGTGGGTGAGCAGTTCTTC.

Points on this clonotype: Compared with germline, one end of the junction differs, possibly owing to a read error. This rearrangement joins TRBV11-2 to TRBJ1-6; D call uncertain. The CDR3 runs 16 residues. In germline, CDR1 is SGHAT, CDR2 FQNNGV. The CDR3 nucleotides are TGTGCCGGCAGTCCGTGTTTCGGGACCTATAATTCACCCCTCCACTTT. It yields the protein CAGSPCFGTYNSPLHF.

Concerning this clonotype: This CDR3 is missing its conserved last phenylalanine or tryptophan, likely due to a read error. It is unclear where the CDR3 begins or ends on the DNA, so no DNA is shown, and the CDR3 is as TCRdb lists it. The CDR3 loop reads CASSLGPRVTGELFS. The chain recombines TRBV5-6 with TRBJ2-2. The CDR3 spans 15 residues, counting both ends. CDR1 and CDR2 from the germline V gene are SGHDT and YYEEEE.

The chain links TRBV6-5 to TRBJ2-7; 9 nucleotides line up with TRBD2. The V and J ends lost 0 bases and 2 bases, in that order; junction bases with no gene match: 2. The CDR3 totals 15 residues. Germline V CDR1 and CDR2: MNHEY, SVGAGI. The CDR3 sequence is CASSYSGGRAYEQYF. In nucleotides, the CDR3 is TGTGCCAGCAGTTACTCCGGCGGGAGGGCCTACGAGCAGTACTTC.

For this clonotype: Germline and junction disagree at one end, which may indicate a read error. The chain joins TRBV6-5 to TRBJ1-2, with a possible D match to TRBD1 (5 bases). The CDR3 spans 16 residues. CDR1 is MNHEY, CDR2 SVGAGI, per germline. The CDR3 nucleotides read TGTGCCAGCAGGGTTACCGGGACGGACTTTAACTATGACTACACCTTC. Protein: CASRVTGTDFNYDYTF.

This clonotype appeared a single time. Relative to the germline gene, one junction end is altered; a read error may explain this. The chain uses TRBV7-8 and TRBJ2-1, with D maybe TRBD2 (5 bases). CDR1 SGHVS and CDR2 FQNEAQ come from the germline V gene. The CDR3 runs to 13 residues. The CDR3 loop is CDSSLALSTEQFF. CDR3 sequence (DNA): TGTGACAGCAGCTTAGCGCTCTCTACTGAGCAGTTCTTC.

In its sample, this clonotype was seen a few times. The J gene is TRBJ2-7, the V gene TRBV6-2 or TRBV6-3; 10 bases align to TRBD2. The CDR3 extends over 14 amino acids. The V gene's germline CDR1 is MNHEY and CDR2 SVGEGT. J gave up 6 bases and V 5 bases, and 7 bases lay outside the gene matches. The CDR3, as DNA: TGTGCCAGCAGTCAGAACCTAGCGGGAGTCGAGCAGTACTTC. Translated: CASSQNLAGVEQYF.

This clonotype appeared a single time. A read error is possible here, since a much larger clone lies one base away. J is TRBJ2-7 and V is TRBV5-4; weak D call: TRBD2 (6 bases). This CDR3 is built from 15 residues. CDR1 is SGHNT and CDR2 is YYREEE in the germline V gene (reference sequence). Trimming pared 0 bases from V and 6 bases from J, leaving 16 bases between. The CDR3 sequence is CASSLGGGINGEQYF. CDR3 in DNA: TGTGCCAGCAGCTTGGGGGGCGGGATAAACGGCGAGCAGTACTTC.

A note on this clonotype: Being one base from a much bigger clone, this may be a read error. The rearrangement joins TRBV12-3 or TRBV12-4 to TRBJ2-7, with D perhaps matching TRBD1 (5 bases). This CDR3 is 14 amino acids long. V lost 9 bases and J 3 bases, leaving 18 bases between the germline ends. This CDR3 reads CASTLGDSYYEQYF. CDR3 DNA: TGTGCCAGTACACTCGGCGACAGTTACTACGAGCAGTACTTC.